The text below deals with one T cell receptor beta chain. This clone's antigen is unknown. No much larger clone is present one base from it, and per-base qualities are unavailable. This entry comes from a study of a mutant IDH1 vaccine in newly diagnosed glioma (dated by TCRdb to 2020 to 2022). With respect to the entire study: Patients were given eight vaccinations, in weeks 1, 3, 5, 7, 11, 15, 19 and 23, which matched visits V03 through V10. Vaccination started 4-6 weeks after radiotherapy alone, or was given together with temozolomide cycles in the groups whose treatment included chemotherapy. Of the 32 patients who were treated, approximately 60% were male and about 40% were female, and the mean age was about 40 years. Before enrollment, patients had received standard therapy of radiotherapy alone, temozolomide alone, or radiochemotherapy with temozolomide; most received the combination. Peripheral blood samples were drawn at six visits, namely V03 (baseline), V05, V07, V10, V12 and V13. Longitudinal TCRB deep sequencing was performed for some 25 treated patients wherever samples were available for exploratory analyses. Results the study describes overall, beyond this receptor: Selection of PBMC samples for TCRB deep sequencing was based on availability. No apparent relationship was observed between pseudoprogression and alterations in the top peripheral T cell clonotypes detected by TCRB sequencing. It was noted by the authors that analyses of patient blood samples could not be reproduced owing to sample limitations. Vaccine-induced immune responses across multiple MHC alleles were detected in 93.3% of patients.

What the time point label conveys for this sample: week 5, during vaccination. Each vaccine dose was 300 ug of a 20-mer mutant IDH1 peptide in Montanide, given subcutaneously with topical imiquimod. Donors had newly diagnosed WHO grade 3 or 4 IDH1-mutant astrocytomas with loss of nuclear ATRX. The samples were drawn from NOA16, a multicentre, single-arm, open-label phase I trial in Germany that tested a mutant IDH1 peptide vaccine in humans for the first time. Genomic DNA for TCRB sequencing was extracted from EDTA blood using the DNeasy Blood and Tissue Kit. Library construction relied on the immunoSEQ multiplex PCR assay. Rearranged TCR beta chain sequences were amplified using the hsTCRB Kit according to the manufacturer's protocol. Sequencing of TCRB libraries was carried out on an Illumina MiSeq. In the authors' own workflow: The kit vendor's proprietary platform handled demultiplexing, trimming and gene mapping. The table comes from immuneACCESS by way of TCRdb, which keeps in-frame sequences with V and J called. Part of the clones is missing from these tables; in studies checked, under half for an unresolved V gene and the rest for unknown reasons. That table gives V, J and clone size, and the DNA gave D and trimming. The sample table records tens of thousands of clones; more than 80% of these occur just once. 9.5% to 13% of the sample is in the top ten clones.

As encoded in the germline V gene, CDR1 is SGHDT while CDR2 is YYEEEE. The CDR3, cysteine through phenylalanine, is 15 amino acids long. Only the CDR3 part of the read is kept: 45 bases, read in frame from the first base. At the junction V is shortened by 2 bases and J by 0 bases, with 9 bases in between. This receptor was taken from a man aged 50 or older with glioma. The chain employs TRBV5-6 and TRBJ1-5; no confident D gene assignment can be made. The source material was PBMCs, sampled from a glioma patient whose treatment included an IDH1 peptide vaccine. The CDR3 sequence is CASSFRQNSNQPQHF. The sequenced DNA is TGTGCCAGCAGCTTCCGACAAAATAGCAATCAGCCCCAGCATTTT.